Below, one T cell receptor beta chain is given with its context. What it binds is unknown. Germline values: CDR1 SGDLS, CDR2 YYNGEE. With 4 bases clipped from V and 0 bases from J, the junction kept 7 bases outside the gene matches. This CDR3 has 17 residues. This entry comes from a study of T cells in Graves' hyperthyroidism and ophthalmopathy. Study context: Peripheral blood was secured at the point of initial diagnosis, before any treatment.

Amplification of TCR beta CDR3 regions was performed using RNA transcripts as template. HTBI primers were employed in a first-round RT-PCR of the TCR CDR3. TCRdb re-called the multiplex PCR reads with MiXCR, one entry per CDR3 protein. The table includes hundreds of thousands of distinct CDR3 sequences, approximately 13% detected once. General study results and limits: Ophthalmopathy was distinguished from stable hyperthyroidism by 13 V-J signatures.

Material: blood. V usage is TRBV9 and J usage is TRBJ2-3, with 11 bases identical to TRBD2. This clonotype was sampled from a woman between 18 and 29 years old with Graves' hyperthyroidism. DNA of the CDR3: TGTGCCAGCAGCTCCGGGACTAGCGGCCTGAGCACAGATACGCAGTATTTT. Protein: CASSSGTSGLSTDTQYF.